The sequence of this T cell receptor (beta chain) was determined in a study of blood T cell repertoires in COVID-19. Study background: Donors in the United States, Italy and Spain gave samples during acute or convalescent COVID-19. The analysed material was cDNA or gDNA that came from T cells, B-cell-depleted T cells, or PBMCs.

Study processing details: Estimated nucleated cell counts came from reference gene primer amplification. This table comes from immunoSEQ multiplex PCR, and its TCRdb copy is limited to in-frame clones, with some not included. The D gene and trimming were derived from the DNA, and the V and J assignments and clone size from that table. The sample holds under 250,000 clones; just under 85% are singletons and the top ten take under 4.5%. The CDR3 has 15 amino acids. V shed 0 bases and J 3 bases; nucleotides not matched to a gene: 2. Germline lookup yields CDR1 SGHKS and CDR2 YYEKEE (reference sequence).

The chain employs TRBV5-5 and TRBJ2-7; 11 nucleotides match TRBD1. Material for sequencing was peripheral blood. This receptor was obtained from a man aged 50-59 years with acute or convalescent COVID-19. The CDR3 spells CASSLAGTGGYEQYF. CDR3 nucleotides: TGTGCCAGCAGCTTGGCCGGGACAGGGGGCTACGAGCAGTACTTC.